This passage covers 30 T cell receptor beta chains from one sample sequenced in a study of blood T cell repertoires in COVID-19. Only in-frame clones appear in the TCRdb table, and some are missing; sequencing was by immunoSEQ multiplex PCR. The profile covers 300,000 to 400,000 clones, with more than 75% appearing a single time and 3% taken by the ten largest. Source material: peripheral blood. These receptors came from a human donor in a cohort sampled during active COVID-19.

This chain connects TRBV4-2 to TRBJ1-2, with D possibly matching TRBD1 (5 bases). The CDR3 covers 16 residues. The V end was cut by 1 base, the J end by 4 bases, with 16 bases between. Per germline, CDR1 LGHNA and CDR2 YNFKEQ. In DNA, the CDR3 is TGTGCCAGCAGCCAAGGGCCGGGGGAGGATGTCTATGGCTACACCTTC. It is translated as CASSQGPGEDVYGYTF.

This sequence joins TRBV19 and TRBJ2-2; 7 bases are a match to TRBD2. The CDR3 contains 14 residues. Trimming cost V 5 bases and J 3 bases; bases outside gene matches: 3. Germline V gene lookup returns CDR1 LNHDA and CDR2 SQIVND (reference sequence). The chain's CDR3 is CASSSAGDTGELFF. The CDR3 DNA is TGTGCCAGTAGTTCCGCGGGGGACACCGGGGAGCTGTTTTTT.

CDR3 sequence: CASSIQGASVYGYTF. The CDR3 nucleotides read TGCGCCAGCAGCATCCAGGGGGCGTCGGTCTATGGCTACACCTTC. The chain joins TRBV5-1 to TRBJ1-2; TRBD1 agrees at 8 bases. V lost 4 bases to trimming and J lost 4 bases; unmatched junction nucleotides: 9. The V gene's germline CDR1 is SGHRS and CDR2 YFSETQ. The CDR3 extends over 15 amino acids.

This chain connects TRBV7-9 to TRBJ2-1; 9 bases map to TRBD1. There are 16 residues in the CDR3. Germline trimming cut 5 bases from V and 4 bases from J; bases unmatched to any gene: 9. Germline values: CDR1 SEHNR, CDR2 FQNEAQ (reference sequence). CDR3 residues: CASSVRQGGLYNEQFF. The CDR3 DNA reads as TGTGCCAGCAGCGTCAGACAGGGGGGACTATACAATGAGCAGTTCTTC.

The genes are TRBV27 and TRBJ2-6; D uncertain. Germline CDR1 is MNHEY and CDR2 is SMNVEV (reference sequence). This CDR3 contains 18 residues. The V end lost 2 bases, the J end lost 0 bases, and 14 bases lay between the germline ends. The CDR3 sequence is CASSLLRVPSSGANVLTF. CDR3 coding DNA: TGTGCCAGCAGTTTACTCCGGGTTCCAAGCTCTGGGGCCAACGTCCTGACTTTC. The full variable domain, in which reference TRBV27 and TRBJ2-6 provide the parts outside the CDR3, is EAQVTQNPRYLITVTGKKLTVTCSQNMNHEYMSWYRQDPGLGLRQIYYSMNVEVTDKGDVPEGYKVSRKEKRNFPLILESPSPNQTSLYFCASSLLRVPSSGANVLTFGAGSRLTVL.

The chain links TRBV7-9 to TRBJ1-1; 10 bases map to TRBD1. V lost 5 bases and J lost 6; bases outside the gene matches: 6. Germline V lookup: CDR1 SEHNR, CDR2 FQNEAQ (reference sequence). The CDR3 runs to 14 residues. In nucleotides, the CDR3 is TGTGCCAGCAGCCCGGGACAGGGGTGGGCTGAAGCTTTCTTT. It codes for CASSPGQGWAEAFF.

J is TRBJ1-6 and V is TRBV5-8, with a weak D call TRBD1 (5 bases). The germline V gene encodes CDR1 SGHTS and CDR2 YDEGEE. V dropped 1 base and J dropped 5 bases, with 16 bases sitting between them. The CDR3 loop spans 17 amino acids. The CDR3 protein is CASSLFRDFQNNSPLHF. For the CDR3, the DNA is TGTGCCAGCAGCTTGTTTAGGGACTTCCAAAATAATTCACCCCTCCACTTT.

The chain employs TRBV2 and TRBJ1-5; unclear D gene. Germline loops: CDR1 SNHLY, CDR2 FYNNEI. The CDR3 length is 14 residues. V lost 3 bases and J lost 12, with 18 bases in between. The CDR3 region is CASSETRSPEGQHF. DNA of the CDR3: TGTGCCAGCAGTGAGACCCGTTCCCCGGAGGGCCAGCATTTT.

V gene TRBV6-1 combines with J gene TRBJ1-2; perhaps TRBD1 as D (5 bases). CDR3 length: 15 residues. V was pared by 1 base and J by 4 bases, with 13 bases between. The germline V gene encodes CDR1 MNHNS and CDR2 SASEGT. The CDR3: CASSEDTWGGYGYTF. As DNA, the CDR3 is TGTGCCAGCAGTGAAGACACTTGGGGGGGCTATGGCTACACCTTC.

This clone came up once. The chain has TRBV14 and TRBJ2-7; 8 bases agree with TRBD2. V shed 4 bases and J 4 bases; nucleotides not matched to a gene: 9. Germline CDR1 and CDR2: SGHDN and FVKESK. The CDR3 covers 15 residues. The CDR3 nucleotides are TGTGCCAGCAGCCTCTTAGCGGGATACAGGTACGAGCAGTACTTC. It is translated as CASSLLAGYRYEQYF.

V and J are TRBV11-2 and TRBJ2-3; weak D call: TRBD1 (6 bases). Germline CDR1 is SGHAT and CDR2 is FQNNGV. Trimming took 0 bases from V and 2 from J, leaving 9 bases between them. The CDR3 spans 15 residues. DNA for the CDR3: TGTGCCAGCAGCTTAGAGGGACAAAACACAGATACGCAGTATTTT. The encoded protein is CASSLEGQNTDTQYF.

V usage is TRBV19 and J usage is TRBJ2-7; TRBD2 matches 8 bases. The V gene's germline CDR1 is LNHDA and CDR2 SQIVND (reference sequence). V was clipped by 0 bases and J by 13 bases; unmatched bases: 8. The CDR3 contains 13 residues. Here the CDR3 DNA reads TGTGCCAGTAGTATAGATCCAGCGGGAGAACTTTACTTC. Its translation: CASSIDPAGELYF.

V usage is TRBV10-3 and J usage is TRBJ1-1, with D unclear. The CDR3 consists of 12 residues. Trimming stripped 7 bases from V and 0 bases from J, with 6 bases between. CDR1 ENHRY and CDR2 SYGVKD come from the germline V gene. CDR3 DNA sequence: TGTGCCATCAACAGTCTGAACACTGAAGCTTTCTTT. Encoded protein: CAINSLNTEAFF.

V usage is TRBV12-3 or TRBV12-4 and J usage is TRBJ2-7, with D maybe TRBD1 (6 bases). The CDR3 contains 13 residues. V was cut by 5 bases and J by 2 bases, with 10 bases left in between. The CDR3 bases are TGTGCCAGCAGTCCAGGGGCCCCCTACGAGCAGTACTTC. It encodes CASSPGAPYEQYF.

This chain links TRBV9 with TRBJ2-1; 15 nucleotides agree with TRBD2. The CDR3 is made up of 15 amino acids. The J segment lost 7 bases and the V segment lost 4 bases, leaving 3 bases of the junction unmatched. Germline V gene lookup returns CDR1 SGDLS and CDR2 YYNGEE. CDR3 DNA: TGTGCCAGCAGCACCGGGACTAGCGGGAGGAATGAGCAGTTCTTC. Its translation is CASSTGTSGRNEQFF.

The gene calls are TRBV27 and TRBJ2-1; D might be TRBD2 (5 bases). This CDR3 comprises 14 residues. V was trimmed by 5 bases and J by 4 bases, leaving 12 bases between them. Germline CDR1 is MNHEY and CDR2 is SMNVEV (reference sequence). CDR3 DNA: TGTGCCAGCAGTCTTATTCGGGGTTACAATGAGCAGTTCTTC. This gives the protein CASSLIRGYNEQFF.

This chain joins TRBV5-1 and TRBJ2-7; 8 nucleotides line up with TRBD1. CDR1 SGHRS and CDR2 YFSETQ come from the germline V gene. V lost 2 bases to trimming and J lost 3 bases; unmatched junction nucleotides: 7. CDR3 length: 15 residues. The CDR3 bases are TGCGCCAGCAGCTTTACTCCGGGACAGGACTACGAGCAGTACTTC. Its protein product is CASSFTPGQDYEQYF.

V gene TRBV11-3 combines with J gene TRBJ2-5; unclear D gene. CDR3 length: 13 residues. Germline CDR1 is SGHNT and CDR2 is YENEEA. V was trimmed by 2 bases and J by 3 bases, leaving 7 bases between them. The CDR3 loop reads CASSLSIEETQYF. The CDR3 nucleotides read TGTGCCAGCAGCTTATCAATAGAAGAGACCCAGTACTTC. The variable domain in full, completed from reference TRBV11-3 and TRBJ2-5, reads EAGVVQSPRYKIIEKKQPVAFWCNPISGHNTLYWYLQNLGQGPELLIRYENEEAVDDSQLPKDRFSAERLKGVDSTLKIQPAELGDSAVYLCASSLSIEETQYFGPGTRLLVL.

The rearrangement uses TRBV6-5 and TRBJ2-1, with TRBD2 matching over 10 bases. After removal of 4 bases from V and 3 bases from J, the junction contained 3 bases not matched to a gene. CDR3 length: 15 residues. Germline V gene lookup returns CDR1 MNHEY and CDR2 SVGAGI. CDR3 nucleotides: TGTGCCAGCAGTTCTATAGCGGGAGGCTACAATGAGCAGTTCTTC. As protein: CASSSIAGGYNEQFF.

The CDR3 sequence: CASSYSPGQGNYGYTF. CDR3 DNA: TGTGCCAGCAGCTATTCGCCGGGACAGGGGAACTATGGCTACACCTTC. The chain carries TRBV28 and TRBJ1-2; 10 nucleotides match TRBD1. J gave up 2 bases and V 6 bases, and 9 bases lay outside the gene matches. The germline V gene encodes CDR1 MDHEN and CDR2 SYDVKM. The CDR3 length is 16 residues.

The V gene is TRBV20-1, the J gene TRBJ2-3; D is perhaps TRBD1 (6 bases). V lost 7 bases and J lost 7, with 12 bases in between. This CDR3 contains 11 residues. From germline, CDR1 is DFQATT and CDR2 SNEGSKA (reference sequence). DNA for the CDR3: TGCAGTGTACCGGACAGTCATACGCAGTATTTT. The encoded protein is CSVPDSHTQYF.

This chain uses TRBV5-1 with TRBJ2-2, with D perhaps TRBD1 (6 bases). This CDR3 is 14 amino acids long. The V and J ends lost 1 base and 7 bases respectively, with 11 bases between them. From germline, CDR1 is SGHRS and CDR2 YFSETQ. CDR3 amino acids: CASSLSTQGGELFF. The CDR3 region has the DNA TGCGCCAGCAGCTTGTCAACACAGGGCGGGGAGCTGTTTTTT.

This clone has a single count. The chain carries TRBV27 and TRBJ2-3; D remains ambiguous. Deletions cut 6 bases from V and 4 bases from J, with 17 bases between. Germline V gives CDR1 MNHEY, CDR2 SMNVEV (reference sequence). The CDR3 sequence is 15 residues long. The CDR3 spells CASRFSQEAPDTQYF. The CDR3 DNA is TGTGCCAGCAGATTTAGTCAAGAGGCCCCAGATACGCAGTATTTT.

V gene TRBV14 combines with J gene TRBJ2-1; 14 positions match TRBD2. In germline, CDR1 is SGHDN, CDR2 FVKESK. After removal of 4 bases from V and 4 bases from J, the junction contained 12 bases not matched to a gene. CDR3 size: 19 residues. The CDR3 region is CASSPWYGLAGGGYNEQFF. The CDR3 coding sequence is TGTGCCAGCAGCCCATGGTACGGACTAGCGGGAGGTGGTTACAATGAGCAGTTCTTC. The full variable domain, its missing parts supplied by reference TRBV14 and TRBJ2-1, is EAGVTQFPSHSVIEKGQTVTLRCDPISGHDNLYWYRRVMGKEIKFLLHFVKESKQDESGMPNNRFLAERTGGTYSTLKVQPAELEDSGVYFCASSPWYGLAGGGYNEQFFGPGTRLTVL.

The rearrangement joins TRBV19 to TRBJ2-1; possibly TRBD2 for D (7 bases). This CDR3 has 16 residues. The germline V and J ends were trimmed by 6 bases and 3 bases, with 18 bases remaining between them. Germline CDR1 LNHDA, CDR2 SQIVND (reference sequence). As DNA, the CDR3 is TGTGCCAGTAGCGGAGGGGGGGTTCTTAACTACAATGAGCAGTTCTTC. Protein: CASSGGGVLNYNEQFF.

The CDR3 loop is CASSLAAREGQYF. CDR3 bases: TGTGCCAGCAGCTTAGCCGCTAGGGAGGGGCAGTATTTT. J is TRBJ2-3 and V is TRBV7-2; TRBD2 aligns across 7 bases. The CDR3 covers 13 residues. Germline CDR1 and CDR2: SGHTA and FQGNSA. Losses at the gene ends were 0 bases for V and 11 bases for J; bases not matched to a gene: 5.

DNA for the CDR3: TGTGCCAGCAGTTACTCTGCTAGCGGGAGGTCCTACGAGCAGTACTTC. Translating gives CASSYSASGRSYEQYF. V gene TRBV6-5 combines with J gene TRBJ2-7; TRBD2 aligns across 11 bases. From germline, CDR1 is MNHEY and CDR2 SVGAGI. This CDR3 has 16 residues. V dropped 0 bases and J dropped 1; count of bases not matched to a gene: 2.

This chain uses TRBV18 with TRBJ2-2; weak D call: TRBD2 (5 bases). CDR3 size: 17 residues. CDR1 and CDR2 from the germline V gene are KGHSH and LQKENI. The V and J ends lost 6 bases and 6 bases respectively, with 23 bases between them. This CDR3 is CASSSLREGSSAGELFF. The CDR3 DNA follows: TGTGCCAGCTCCTCTCTTCGGGAAGGGAGTTCGGCCGGGGAGCTGTTTTTT.

V gene TRBV2 combines with J gene TRBJ2-7, with 9 positions matching TRBD1. The length of the CDR3 is 13 residues. The V gene's germline CDR1 is SNHLY and CDR2 FYNNEI. After removal of 6 bases from V and 3 bases from J, the junction contained 3 bases not matched to a gene. CDR3 sequence (DNA): TGTGCCAGCAGGCCGGACAGGGGCTACGAGCAGTACTTC. As protein: CASRPDRGYEQYF.

This sequence joins TRBV19 and TRBJ1-1; D is perhaps TRBD1 (6 bases). The CDR3 spans 14 residues. V lost 6 bases, J lost 7 bases, and 18 bases lay in between. Germline V gene lookup returns CDR1 LNHDA and CDR2 SQIVND (reference sequence). DNA for the CDR3: TGTGCCAGTAGCCATAGGGGGGGCATGGTTGAAGCTTTCTTT. It translates to CASSHRGGMVEAFF.